This T cell receptor beta chain was sequenced in a study of blood T cell repertoires in COVID-19. TCRdb's table, derived via immunoSEQ multiplex PCR, lists solely in-frame clones and lacks some. The sample contains approximately 270,000 clones, 70% to 90% of which appear only once. Germline loops: CDR1 SGHVS, CDR2 FQNEAQ. V was shortened by 4 bases and J by 1 base, with 14 bases between the two germline ends. There are 16 residues in the CDR3. The rearrangement joins TRBV7-8 to TRBJ1-5; D is ambiguous. The TCR originated in a woman aged 65 to 85 with acute or convalescent COVID-19. The sequenced sample was peripheral blood. The CDR3 protein is CASSSAHGYSNQPQHF. Written as DNA, the CDR3 is TGTGCCAGCAGCTCCGCACACGGGTACAGCAATCAGCCCCAGCATTTT.